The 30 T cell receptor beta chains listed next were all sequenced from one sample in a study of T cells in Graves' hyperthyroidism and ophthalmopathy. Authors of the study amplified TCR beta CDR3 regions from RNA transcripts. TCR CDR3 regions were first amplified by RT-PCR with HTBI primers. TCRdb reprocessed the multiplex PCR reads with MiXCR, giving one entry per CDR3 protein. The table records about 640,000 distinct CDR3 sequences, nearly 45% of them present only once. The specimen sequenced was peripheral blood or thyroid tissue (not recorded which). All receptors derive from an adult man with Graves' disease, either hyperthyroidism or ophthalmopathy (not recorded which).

CDR3 bases: TGCAGTGCTCTGAGCGGGGGGTCATGGGAGACCCAGTACTTC. Translated, it gives CSALSGGSWETQYF. The rearrangement joins TRBV20-1 to TRBJ2-5, with 9 positions matching TRBD2. This CDR3 contains 14 residues. The V gene's germline CDR1 is DFQATT and CDR2 SNEGSKA (reference sequence). The V segment lost 5 bases and the J segment 5 bases; nucleotides outside the gene matches: 9.

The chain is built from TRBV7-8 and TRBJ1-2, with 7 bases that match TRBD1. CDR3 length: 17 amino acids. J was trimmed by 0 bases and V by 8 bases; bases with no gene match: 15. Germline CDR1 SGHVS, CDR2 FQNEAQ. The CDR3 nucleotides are TGTGCCAGCTCACCTTGGACAGGAGAATCCCCTAACTATGGCTACACCTTC. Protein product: CASSPWTGESPNYGYTF.

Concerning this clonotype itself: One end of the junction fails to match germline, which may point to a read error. This CDR3 is CSARDATDFYGQYF. The CDR3 DNA is TGCAGTGCTAGAGACGCGACTGACTTCTACGGGCAGTACTTC. V is TRBV20-1 and J is TRBJ2-7, with D unresolved. This CDR3 region has 14 residues. Germline V lookup: CDR1 DFQATT, CDR2 SNEGSKA (reference sequence).

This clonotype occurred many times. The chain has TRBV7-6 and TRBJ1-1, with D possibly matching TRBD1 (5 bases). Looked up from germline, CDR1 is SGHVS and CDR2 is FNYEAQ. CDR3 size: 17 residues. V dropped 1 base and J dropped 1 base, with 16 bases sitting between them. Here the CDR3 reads CASSLEQAGRKNTEAFF. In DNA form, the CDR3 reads TGTGCCAGCAGCTTAGAGCAGGCGGGACGGAAGAACACTGAAGCTTTCTTT.

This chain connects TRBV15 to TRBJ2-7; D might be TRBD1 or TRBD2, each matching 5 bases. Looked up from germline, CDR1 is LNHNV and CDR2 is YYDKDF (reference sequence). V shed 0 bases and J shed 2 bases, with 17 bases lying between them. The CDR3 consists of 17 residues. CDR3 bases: TGTGCCACCAGCAGAGATCAGATAGGGACCGTGGCCTACGAGCAGTACTTC. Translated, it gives CATSRDQIGTVAYEQYF.

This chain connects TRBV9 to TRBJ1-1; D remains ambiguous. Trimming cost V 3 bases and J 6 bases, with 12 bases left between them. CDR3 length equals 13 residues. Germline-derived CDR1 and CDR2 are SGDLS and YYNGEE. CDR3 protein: CASSDLLGAEAFF. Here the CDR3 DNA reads TGTGCCAGCAGCGATTTACTGGGCGCTGAAGCTTTCTTT.

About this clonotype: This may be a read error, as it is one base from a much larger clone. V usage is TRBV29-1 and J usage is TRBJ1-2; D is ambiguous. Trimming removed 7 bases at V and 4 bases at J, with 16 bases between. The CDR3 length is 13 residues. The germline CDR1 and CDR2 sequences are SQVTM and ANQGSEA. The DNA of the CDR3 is TGCAGCGCTGATTTTATGGGTGCCTATGGCTACACCTTC. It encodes CSADFMGAYGYTF.

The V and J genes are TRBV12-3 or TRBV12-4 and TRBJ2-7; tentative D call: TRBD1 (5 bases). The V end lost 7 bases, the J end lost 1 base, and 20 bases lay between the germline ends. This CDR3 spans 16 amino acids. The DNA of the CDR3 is TGTGCCAGCACCGATGGACACAAGAGGTCTTCCTACGAGCAGTACTTC. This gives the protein CASTDGHKRSSYEQYF.

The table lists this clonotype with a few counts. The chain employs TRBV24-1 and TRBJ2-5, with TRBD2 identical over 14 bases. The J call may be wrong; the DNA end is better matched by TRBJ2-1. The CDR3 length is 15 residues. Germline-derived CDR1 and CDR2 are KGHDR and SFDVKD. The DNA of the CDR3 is TGTGCCACCAGTGACCCGGGACTAGCGGGAGATGAGCAGTTCTTC. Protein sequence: CATSDPGLAGDEQFF.

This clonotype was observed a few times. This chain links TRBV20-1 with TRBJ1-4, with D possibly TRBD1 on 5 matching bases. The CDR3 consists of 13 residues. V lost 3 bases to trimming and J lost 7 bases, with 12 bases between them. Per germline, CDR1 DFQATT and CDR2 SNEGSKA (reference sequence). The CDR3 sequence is CSASSGTREKLFF. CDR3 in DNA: TGCAGTGCTAGTTCAGGGACGCGTGAAAAACTGTTTTTT.

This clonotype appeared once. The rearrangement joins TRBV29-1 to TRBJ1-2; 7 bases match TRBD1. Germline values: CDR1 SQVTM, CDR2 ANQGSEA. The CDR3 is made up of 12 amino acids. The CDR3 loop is CNAGQQFYGYTF. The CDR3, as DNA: TGCAACGCGGGACAGCAATTCTATGGCTACACCTTC.

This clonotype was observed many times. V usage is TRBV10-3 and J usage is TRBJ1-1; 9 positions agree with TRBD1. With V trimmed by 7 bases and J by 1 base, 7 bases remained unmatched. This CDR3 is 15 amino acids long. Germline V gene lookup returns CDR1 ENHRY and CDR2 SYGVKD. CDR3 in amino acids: CAIMPGQGTNTEAFF. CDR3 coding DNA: TGTGCCATCATGCCGGGACAGGGAACGAACACTGAAGCTTTCTTT.

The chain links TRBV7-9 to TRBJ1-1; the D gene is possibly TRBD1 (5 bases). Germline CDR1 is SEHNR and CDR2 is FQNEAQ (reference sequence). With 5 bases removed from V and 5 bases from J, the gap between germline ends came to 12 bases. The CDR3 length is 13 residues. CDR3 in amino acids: CASSLRVKTEAFF. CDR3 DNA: TGTGCCAGCAGCCTCAGGGTAAAAACTGAAGCTTTCTTT.

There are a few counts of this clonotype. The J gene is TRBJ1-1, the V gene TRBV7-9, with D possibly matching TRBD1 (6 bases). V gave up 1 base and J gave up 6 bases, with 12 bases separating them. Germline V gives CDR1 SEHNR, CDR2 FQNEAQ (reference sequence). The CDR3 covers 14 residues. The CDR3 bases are TGTGCCAGCAGCTTAGGACCGGGGGCCGCTGAAGCTTTCTTT. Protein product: CASSLGPGAAEAFF.

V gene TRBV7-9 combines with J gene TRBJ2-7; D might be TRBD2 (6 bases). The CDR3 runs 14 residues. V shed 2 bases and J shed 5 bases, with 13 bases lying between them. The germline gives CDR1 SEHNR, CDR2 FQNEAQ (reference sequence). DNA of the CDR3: TGTGCCAGCAGCTTATGGGCGGGAACCCACGAGCAGTACTTC. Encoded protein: CASSLWAGTHEQYF.

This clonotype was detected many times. The CDR3 loop is CASSLGGRPLRLPPLHF. The CDR3 bases are TGTGCCAGCAGCTTAGGCGGCAGGCCCTTAAGGTTGCCCCCCCTCCACTTT. The rearrangement links TRBV7-8 to TRBJ1-6; D is unclear. Germline V gene lookup returns CDR1 SGHVS and CDR2 FQNEAQ. The V gene lost 1 base and the J gene lost 13 bases, with 23 bases spanning the gap. There are 17 residues in the CDR3.

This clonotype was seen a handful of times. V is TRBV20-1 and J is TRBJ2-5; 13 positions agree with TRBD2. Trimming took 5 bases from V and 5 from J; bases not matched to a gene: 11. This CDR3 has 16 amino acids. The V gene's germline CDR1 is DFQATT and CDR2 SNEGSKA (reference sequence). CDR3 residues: CSALRTSGGPRETQYF. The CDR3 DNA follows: TGCAGTGCTCTCCGGACTAGCGGGGGCCCCCGGGAGACCCAGTACTTC.

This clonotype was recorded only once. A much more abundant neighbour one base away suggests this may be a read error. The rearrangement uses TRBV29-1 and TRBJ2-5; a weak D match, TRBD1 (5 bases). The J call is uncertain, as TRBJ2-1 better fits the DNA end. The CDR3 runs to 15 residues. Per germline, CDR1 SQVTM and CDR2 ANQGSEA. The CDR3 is CNVEGLGQIQETQFF. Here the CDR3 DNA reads TGCAACGTTGAAGGGTTGGGGCAGATTCAAGAGACCCAGTTCTTC.

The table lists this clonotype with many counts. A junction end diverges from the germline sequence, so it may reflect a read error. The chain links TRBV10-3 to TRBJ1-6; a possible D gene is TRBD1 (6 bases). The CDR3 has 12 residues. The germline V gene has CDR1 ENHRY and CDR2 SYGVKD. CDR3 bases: TGTGCCAGCAGTTACCAGGGGTCACCCCTCCACTTT. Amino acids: CASSYQGSPLHF.

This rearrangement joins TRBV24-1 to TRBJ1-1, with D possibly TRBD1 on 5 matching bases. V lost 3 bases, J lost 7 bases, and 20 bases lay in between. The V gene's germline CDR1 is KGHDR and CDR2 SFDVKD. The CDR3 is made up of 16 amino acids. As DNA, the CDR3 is TGTGCCACCAGTGATGGGGACCGAGGCTTCGGGGGTGAAGCTTTCTTT. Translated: CATSDGDRGFGGEAFF.

The CDR3, as DNA: TGTGCCACCAGCAGAGATCTTGGCGGGAGAGACGAGCAGTACTTC. Amino acids: CATSRDLGGRDEQYF. V gene TRBV15 combines with J gene TRBJ2-7; 7 nucleotides line up with TRBD2. The CDR3 consists of 15 residues. V shed 0 bases, J shed 5 bases, and the junction held 7 bases outside the gene matches. Germline V gene data show CDR1 as LNHNV and CDR2 as YYDKDF (reference sequence). The full variable domain, with the rest looked up from reference TRBV15 and TRBJ2-7, is DAMVIQNPRYQVTQFGKPVTLSCSQTLNHNVMYWYQQKSSQAPKLLFHYYDKDFNNEADTPDNFQSRRPNTSFCFLDIRSPGLGDTAMYLCATSRDLGGRDEQYFGPGTRLTVT.

CDR3 in DNA: TGTGCCAGCAGCCGGGACAGGGAAGAGCAGTACTTC. Translation: CASSRDREEQYF. The chain is built from TRBV7-3 and TRBJ2-7; 9 bases map to TRBD1. This CDR3 region has 12 residues. Per germline, CDR1 SGHTA and CDR2 FQGTGA. V shed 5 bases and J 7 bases; nucleotides not matched to a gene: 3. Full variable domain (remainder filled in from reference TRBV7-3 and TRBJ2-7): GAGVSQTPSNKVTEKGKYVELRCDPISGHTALYWYRQSLGQGPEFLIYFQGTGAADDSGLPNDRFFAVRPEGSVSTLKIQRTERGDSAVYLCASSRDREEQYFGPGTRLTVT.

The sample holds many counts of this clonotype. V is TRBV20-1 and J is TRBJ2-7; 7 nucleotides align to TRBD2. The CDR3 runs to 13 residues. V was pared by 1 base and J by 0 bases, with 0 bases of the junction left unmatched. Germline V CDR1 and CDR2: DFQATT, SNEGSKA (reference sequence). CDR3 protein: CSARGGSSYEQYF. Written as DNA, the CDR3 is TGCAGTGCTAGAGGCGGGAGCTCCTACGAGCAGTACTTC.

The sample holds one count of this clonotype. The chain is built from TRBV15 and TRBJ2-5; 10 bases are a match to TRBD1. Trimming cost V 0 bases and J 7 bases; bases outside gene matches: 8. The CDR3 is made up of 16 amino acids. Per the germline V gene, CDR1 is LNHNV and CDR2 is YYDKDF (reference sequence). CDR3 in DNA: TGTGCCACCAGCAGAGATTGGCGTCGGGACAGGGGGACCCAGTACTTC. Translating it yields CATSRDWRRDRGTQYF.

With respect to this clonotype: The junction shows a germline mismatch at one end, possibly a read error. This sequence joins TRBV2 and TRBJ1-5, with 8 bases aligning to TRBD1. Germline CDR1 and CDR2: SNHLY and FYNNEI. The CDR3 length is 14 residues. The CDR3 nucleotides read TGTGCCACCAGTGAGCAACAGGGGGATCAGCCCCAGCATTTT. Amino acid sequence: CATSEQQGDQPQHF.

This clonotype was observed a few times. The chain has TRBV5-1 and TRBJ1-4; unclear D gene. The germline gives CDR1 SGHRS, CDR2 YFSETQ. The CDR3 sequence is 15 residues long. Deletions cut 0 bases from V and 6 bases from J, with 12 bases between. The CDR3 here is CASSLGLLGDEKLFF. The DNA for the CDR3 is TGCGCCAGCAGCTTGGGACTTCTCGGGGATGAAAAACTGTTTTTT.

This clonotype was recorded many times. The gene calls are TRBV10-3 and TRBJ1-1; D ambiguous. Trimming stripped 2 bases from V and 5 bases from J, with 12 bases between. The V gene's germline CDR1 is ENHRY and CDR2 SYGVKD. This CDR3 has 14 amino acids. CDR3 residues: CAISEGERGTEAFF. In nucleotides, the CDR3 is TGTGCCATCAGTGAGGGAGAACGAGGGACTGAAGCTTTCTTT.

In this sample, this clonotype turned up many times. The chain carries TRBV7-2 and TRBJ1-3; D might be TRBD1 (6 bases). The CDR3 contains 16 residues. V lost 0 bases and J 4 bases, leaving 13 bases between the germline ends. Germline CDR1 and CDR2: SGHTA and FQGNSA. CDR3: CASSLAGRGGGNTIYF. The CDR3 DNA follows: TGTGCCAGCAGCTTAGCGGGCAGGGGAGGAGGAAACACCATATATTTT. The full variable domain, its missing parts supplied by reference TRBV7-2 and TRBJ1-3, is GAGVSQSPSNKVTEKGKDVELRCDPISGHTALYWYRQSLGQGLEFLIYFQGNSAPDKSGLPSDRFSAERTGGSVSTLTIQRTQQEDSAVYLCASSLAGRGGGNTIYFGEGSWLTVV.

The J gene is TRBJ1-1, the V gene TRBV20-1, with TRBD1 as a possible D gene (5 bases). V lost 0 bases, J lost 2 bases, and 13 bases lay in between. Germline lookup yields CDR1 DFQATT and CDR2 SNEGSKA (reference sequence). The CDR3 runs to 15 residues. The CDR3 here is CSARDPGRSNTEAFF. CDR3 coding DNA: TGCAGTGCTAGAGATCCGGGACGGTCAAACACTGAAGCTTTCTTT.

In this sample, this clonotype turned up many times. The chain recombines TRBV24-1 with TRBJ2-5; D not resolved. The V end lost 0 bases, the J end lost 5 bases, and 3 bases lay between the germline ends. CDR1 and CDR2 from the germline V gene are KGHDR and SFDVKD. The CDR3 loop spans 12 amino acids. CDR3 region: CATSDLLETQYF. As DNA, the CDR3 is TGTGCCACCAGTGATTTGCTGGAGACCCAGTACTTC.